Reported below is one T cell receptor beta chain. The data belong to a study of PD-L1 blockade in urothelial cancer. Study details: Prior exposure to chemotherapy in patients amounted to 0 to 3 regimens received.

Synthetic TCR analog templates were spiked into each PCR. Clones were read by immunoSEQ multiplex PCR, and TCRdb kept only the in-frame ones, dropping some. The sample gives 130,000 or so clones, about 81% of which show up once; 2.5% to 3.5% is in the top ten. Time point indicated: pretreatment peripheral blood. The germline gives CDR1 WNHNN, CDR2 SYGVQD (reference sequence). With 2 bases removed from V and 1 base from J, the gap between germline ends came to 18 bases. The CDR3 contains 17 residues. The chain recombines TRBV10-1 with TRBJ2-7; D may be TRBD1 (5 bases). This specimen consisted of PBMCs, obtained around atezolizumab (anti-PD-L1) treatment. This clonotype was sampled from a man in his fifties or sixties with urothelial cancer. The CDR3 loop is CASSEGDAFTGSYEQYF. DNA for the CDR3: TGCGCCAGCAGTGAGGGAGACGCGTTTACAGGATCCTACGAGCAGTACTTC.